The next 17 T cell receptor beta chains were all read from a single sample in a study of shared clonotypes between healthy human individuals. Clones were sequenced by immunoSEQ multiplex PCR, and TCRdb holds only the in-frame ones, with some missing. The sample lists 550,000 to 850,000 clones, 74% occurring once. Sequencing was carried out using memory CD4+ T cells sorted from blood. Subset specified: CD45RA-negative fraction. These receptors all stem from a woman aged 25 to 45 in good health.

J is TRBJ1-5 and V is TRBV7-9; D is undetermined. This CDR3 comprises 14 residues. Trimming took off 5 bases at V and 2 bases at J, with 10 bases between the two ends. Germline loops: CDR1 SEHNR, CDR2 FQNEAQ (reference sequence). The CDR3 DNA reads TGTGCCAGCAGCGCTGTGGGAGGCAATCAGCCCCAGCATTTT. This encodes CASSAVGGNQPQHF.

A few counts support this clone. The CDR3 DNA reads TGCGCCAGCAGCCAAGATACGTCCCCTGGGGGGCTCGGCTATGGCTACACCTTC. It yields the protein CASSQDTSPGGLGYGYTF. This chain joins TRBV4-1 and TRBJ1-2, with D possibly TRBD1 on 6 matching bases. This CDR3 has 18 residues. The V and J ends lost 0 bases and 4 bases respectively, with 21 bases between them. CDR1 MGHRA and CDR2 YSYEKL come from the germline V gene.

The V call is TRBV19, the J call TRBJ2-3; TRBD2 matches at 9 bases. V lost 2 bases to trimming and J lost 6 bases; unmatched junction nucleotides: 9. Per germline, CDR1 LNHDA and CDR2 SQIVND (reference sequence). The CDR3 totals 16 residues. CDR3 residues: CASSIPSGTISDTQYF. The CDR3 coding sequence is TGTGCCAGTAGTATACCTAGCGGGACTATATCGGATACGCAGTATTTT.

V usage is TRBV28 and J usage is TRBJ2-1; 10 bases agree with TRBD1. V shed 7 bases and J 6 bases; nucleotides not matched to a gene: 12. CDR1 and CDR2 (germline): MDHEN, SYDVKM. This CDR3 is 16 amino acids long. The CDR3 is CASIPPPGTGVNEQFF. CDR3 nucleotide sequence: TGTGCCAGCATCCCCCCTCCCGGGACAGGGGTCAATGAGCAGTTCTTC.

This rearrangement joins TRBV6-5 to TRBJ2-2; 11 bases are shared with TRBD2. The V segment lost 6 bases and the J segment 6 bases; nucleotides outside the gene matches: 3. The CDR3 has 14 amino acids. Germline-derived CDR1 and CDR2 are MNHEY and SVGAGI. CDR3 nucleotides: TGTGCCAGCAGAGGACTAGCGGGTCCCGGGGAGCTGTTTTTT. Translation gives CASRGLAGPGELFF.

The rearrangement links TRBV28 to TRBJ1-1, with 7 nucleotides matching TRBD1. The CDR3 length is 15 residues. V gave up 5 bases and J gave up 1 base; unmatched junction bases: 7. Germline CDR1 is MDHEN and CDR2 is SYDVKM. CDR3 loop: CASSPHRGRNTEAFF. The DNA for the CDR3 is TGTGCCAGCAGTCCGCACAGGGGAAGGAACACTGAAGCTTTCTTT.

A single count supports this clone. The chain recombines TRBV28 with TRBJ2-3, with D unresolved. The germline V gene encodes CDR1 MDHEN and CDR2 SYDVKM. The CDR3 totals 11 residues. Trimming removed 8 bases from V and 6 bases from J, with 9 bases in between. The CDR3 DNA sequence: TGTGCCAGCTGGGTAAGTGATACGCAGTATTTT. It is translated as CASWVSDTQYF.

The chain employs TRBV21-1 and TRBJ2-3. TRBV21-1 has pseudogene status. This CDR3 comprises 14 residues. The CDR3 here is CASSDPRPTDTQYF. CDR3 in DNA: TGTGCCAGCTCGGACCCTAGACCCACAGATACGCAGTATTTT.

As for this clone: At the DNA level, this CDR3 is encoded by other sequences in the same sample as well. The genes are TRBV7-9 and TRBJ2-5; perhaps TRBD1 as D (6 bases). Germline CDR1 and CDR2: SEHNR and FQNEAQ (reference sequence). This CDR3 is 14 amino acids long. V was trimmed by 0 bases and J by 4 bases, leaving 9 bases between them. CDR3 DNA sequence: TGTGCCAGCAGCTTAGCGCAAGGGGGAGAGACCCAGTACTTC. This encodes CASSLAQGGETQYF.

The chain links TRBV5-6 to TRBJ2-7; D might be TRBD1 (6 bases). The length of the CDR3 is 15 residues. Germline V gene data show CDR1 as SGHDT and CDR2 as YYEEEE. Trimming left V 5 bases short and J 9 bases short, with 24 bases between. The CDR3 region has the DNA TGTGCCAGCAGGGGGGCAGGGACCGGAGCCATGAGGCAGTACTTC. Protein: CASRGAGTGAMRQYF.

This rearrangement joins TRBV28 to TRBJ1-2, with 7 positions matching TRBD1. V lost 2 bases and J lost 5; bases outside the gene matches: 17. Germline loops: CDR1 MDHEN, CDR2 SYDVKM. The CDR3 covers 18 residues. The CDR3 here is CASSLAWGPGGSGYGYTF. DNA for the CDR3: TGTGCCAGCAGTTTAGCATGGGGTCCAGGGGGGTCGGGTTATGGCTACACCTTC.

The chain carries TRBV6-1 and TRBJ2-3, with no clear D. CDR1 and CDR2 (germline): MNHNS, SASEGT. Trimming removed 3 bases at V and 6 bases at J, with 4 bases between. The CDR3 is 11 residues long. The CDR3 spells CASSDWDTQYF. In DNA form, the CDR3 reads TGTGCCAGCAGTGATTGGGATACGCAGTATTTT.

The CDR3 reads CASSLSFGIAGPYEQFF. Here the CDR3 DNA reads TGTGCCAGCAGTTTAAGTTTTGGGATAGCGGGACCCTATGAGCAGTTCTTC. J is TRBJ2-1 and V is TRBV28, with 8 bases fitting TRBD2. V lost 2 bases and J lost 8; bases outside the gene matches: 14. Germline V gene data show CDR1 as MDHEN and CDR2 as SYDVKM. The CDR3 covers 17 residues.

This chain connects TRBV7-8 to TRBJ1-6, with TRBD1 matching over 10 bases. The CDR3 runs 15 residues. Germline V gene data show CDR1 as SGHVS and CDR2 as FQNEAQ. Trimming removed 5 bases from V and 10 bases from J; junction bases left unmatched: 8. CDR3 coding DNA: TGTGCCAGCAGCCCTGGGGACAGGGGAAGATCACCCCTCCACTTT. Protein: CASSPGDRGRSPLHF.

V is TRBV7-9 and J is TRBJ2-5; maybe TRBD1 (6 bases). The CDR3 is 17 residues long. V was pared by 4 bases and J by 2 bases, with 20 bases between. CDR1 is SEHNR, CDR2 FQNEAQ, per germline (reference sequence). The CDR3 DNA reads as TGTGCCAGCAGCTCAACAGGGACCACTGTATTTCAAGAGACCCAGTACTTC. Translation gives CASSSTGTTVFQETQYF. Filled out from reference TRBV7-9 and TRBJ2-5, the complete variable domain reads DTGVSQNPRHKITKRGQNVTFRCDPISEHNRLYWYRQTLGQGPEFLTYFQNEAQLEKSRLLSDRFSAERPKGSFSTLEIQRTEQGDSAMYLCASSSTGTTVFQETQYFGPGTRLLVL.

The rearrangement joins TRBV28 to TRBJ2-3, with 7 bases aligning to TRBD2. Germline loops: CDR1 MDHEN, CDR2 SYDVKM. This CDR3 is 14 amino acids long. V gave up 6 bases and J gave up 2 bases; unmatched junction bases: 5. CDR3 region: CASRPAGDTDTQYF. In DNA form, the CDR3 reads TGTGCCAGCAGGCCCGCGGGGGACACAGATACGCAGTATTTT.

This clone was seen many times. The chain combines TRBV27 with TRBJ2-7; TRBD1 might be the D (7 bases). This CDR3 has 15 residues. Per the germline V gene, CDR1 is MNHEY and CDR2 is SMNVEV (reference sequence). V was trimmed by 4 bases and J by 2 bases, leaving 15 bases between them. The CDR3 here is CASSSSTRGPYEQYF. The CDR3 nucleotides are TGTGCCAGCAGTTCCTCGACTAGGGGGCCCTACGAGCAGTACTTC.